A single sample gave rise to the 9 T cell receptor beta chains below, sequenced in a study of blood T cells in healthy people across ages (dated by TCRdb to between 2015 and 2017). Library prep was done by 5' RACE. The listed sequencing device is Illumina HiSeq 2500. A second PCR of about 7 to 12 cycles was run with a J-beta primer mix and a sample-barcoded 5' primer. TCRdb's own reprocessing of the public reads used fastp at Q25 and MiXCR and kept productive beta chains. Every distinct CDR3 protein forms one entry, paired with its most common genes and DNA. Here the sample has over 1.5 million distinct CDR3 sequences; 49% occur a single time. Jointly, the top ten make up over 2% of the sample. The sample consisted of blood. These receptors all stem from a woman between 40 and 55 years old in good health.

In regard to this clonotype: One end of the junction fails to match germline, which may point to a read error. The chain joins TRBV7-3 to TRBJ2-7; no reliable D call. The closer fit of TRBJ2-4 to the DNA end suggests the J call may be wrong. Germline assignment: CDR1 SGHTA and CDR2 FQGTGA. The CDR3 has 13 residues. CDR3: CASSVTPKNIQYF. DNA for the CDR3: TGTGCCAGCAGCGTAACCCCTAAAAACATTCAGTACTTC.

The V and J genes are TRBV6-2 or TRBV6-3 and TRBJ1-6; D uncertain. Germline CDR1 and CDR2: MNHEY and SVGEGT. V lost 3 bases and J 9 bases, leaving 6 bases between the germline ends. The CDR3 is made up of 12 amino acids. CDR3 in DNA: TGTGCCAGCAGTTATCCGCCTTCACCCCTCCACTTT. Translated: CASSYPPSPLHF.

V gene TRBV20-1 combines with J gene TRBJ1-5; no definite D call. The germline CDR1 and CDR2 sequences are DFQATT and SNEGSKA (reference sequence). This CDR3 has 13 amino acids. V lost 5 bases and J 4 bases, leaving 12 bases between the germline ends. CDR3 region: CSARGTWNQPQHF. DNA for the CDR3: TGCAGTGCTCGCGGTACGTGGAATCAGCCCCAGCATTTT.

The rearrangement links TRBV29-1 to TRBJ1-1, with D perhaps TRBD1 (5 bases). V dropped 0 bases and J dropped 2 bases, with 25 bases sitting between them. Per germline, CDR1 SQVTM and CDR2 ANQGSEA. The CDR3 extends over 19 amino acids. DNA of the CDR3: TGCAGCGTTGAAGATCTCTCCTCGGGATCCCCGACAGTCAACACTGAAGCTTTCTTT. Its protein is CSVEDLSSGSPTVNTEAFF.

The gene calls are TRBV28 and TRBJ2-1, with D possibly being TRBD1 or TRBD2 (5 bases each). The V end was cut by 6 bases, the J end by 13 bases, with 19 bases between. Germline CDR1 reads MDHEN; CDR2 reads SYDVKM. The CDR3 totals 13 residues. The CDR3 sequence is CASSRMGEETQFF. CDR3 DNA sequence: TGTGCCAGCAGCCGGATGGGGGAAGAGACCCAGTTCTTC.

The chain is built from TRBV24-1 and TRBJ2-4; D not resolved. The better agreement between TRBJ2-7 and the DNA end casts doubt on the J call. CDR1 KGHDR and CDR2 SFDVKD come from the germline V gene. CDR3 length equals 12 residues. DNA of the CDR3: TGTGCCACCAGTATCAAGGGAAGCGAGCAGTACTTC. Its protein is CATSIKGSEQYF.

This rearrangement joins TRBV6-2 or TRBV6-3 to TRBJ1-2; unclear D gene. Germline-derived CDR1 and CDR2 are MNHEY and SVGEGT. This CDR3 has 14 residues. V was trimmed by 0 bases and J by 10 bases, leaving 15 bases between them. This CDR3 is CASSYSVSRSSYTF. CDR3 bases: TGTGCCAGCAGTTACTCGGTGTCACGTTCCTCCTACACCTTC.

In the case of this clonotype: One end of the junction varies from germline; a read error may be responsible. The chain joins TRBV4-3 to TRBJ2-4, with 8 bases identical to TRBD1. Germline V gene sequence: CDR1 LGHNA, CDR2 YSLEER. CDR3 length: 15 residues. The CDR3 sequence: CAGSQESRGQDIQYF. In DNA, the CDR3 is TGCGCCGGCAGCCAAGAGAGCAGGGGGCAGGACATTCAGTACTTC.

The chain combines TRBV6-2 or TRBV6-3 with TRBJ2-3, with TRBD1 as a possible D gene (6 bases). The V end lost 10 bases, the J end lost 0 bases, and 14 bases lay between the germline ends. Per the germline V gene, CDR1 is MNHEY and CDR2 is SVGEGT. The CDR3 spans 14 residues. The CDR3 loop is CATRQDTSTDTQYF. The CDR3 nucleotides are TGTGCCACCCGACAGGACACTAGCACAGATACGCAGTATTTT.